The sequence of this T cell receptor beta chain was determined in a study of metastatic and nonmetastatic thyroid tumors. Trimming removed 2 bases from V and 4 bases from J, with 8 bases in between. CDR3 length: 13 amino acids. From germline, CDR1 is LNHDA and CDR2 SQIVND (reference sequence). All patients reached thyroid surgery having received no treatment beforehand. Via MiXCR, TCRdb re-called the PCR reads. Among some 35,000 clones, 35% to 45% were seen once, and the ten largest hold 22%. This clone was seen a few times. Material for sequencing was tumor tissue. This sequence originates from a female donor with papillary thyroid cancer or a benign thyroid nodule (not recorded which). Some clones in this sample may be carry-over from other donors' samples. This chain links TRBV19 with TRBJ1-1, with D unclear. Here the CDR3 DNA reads TGTGCCAGTAGTATAAAGGGAGTCACTGAAGCTTTCTTT. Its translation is CASSIKGVTEAFF.